These 21 T cell receptor beta chains were all obtained from the same sample, sequenced in a study of blood T cell repertoires in COVID-19. Sequencing was performed with immunoSEQ multiplex PCR; in TCRdb, only in-frame clones are kept and a portion is missing. The data contain under 250,000 clones, around 88% of them seen just once; the ten biggest clones take up around 6.3%. Sequenced input: peripheral blood. The receptors derive from a woman aged 25 to 39 with COVID-19, enrolled during active disease.

The chain has TRBV19 and TRBJ2-1, with D maybe TRBD2 (5 bases). V was shortened by 6 bases and J by 1 base, with 13 bases between the two germline ends. The germline V gene has CDR1 LNHDA and CDR2 SQIVND (reference sequence). The CDR3 covers 15 residues. CDR3 in DNA: TGTGCCAGTAGCCCCGCGGAGGCGTCCTACAATGAGCAGTTCTTC. Protein product: CASSPAEASYNEQFF.

This clone was detected only a few times. The chain recombines TRBV7-9 with TRBJ1-1; maybe TRBD1 (6 bases). This CDR3 has 12 residues. V was shortened by 5 bases and J by 8 bases, with 12 bases between the two germline ends. In germline, CDR1 is SEHNR, CDR2 FQNEAQ (reference sequence). The CDR3 bases are TGTGCCAGCAGCCCCCAGGGGCTCGAAGCTTTCTTT. It is translated as CASSPQGLEAFF.

The chain carries TRBV5-5 and TRBJ1-3; 8 bases are a match to TRBD1. Trimming removed 4 bases from V and 0 bases from J; junction bases left unmatched: 6. CDR1 is SGHKS, CDR2 YYEKEE, per germline (reference sequence). The CDR3 runs to 16 residues. CDR3 sequence: CASSRAGQASGNTIYF. The CDR3 DNA follows: TGTGCCAGCAGCAGGGCGGGACAGGCCTCTGGAAACACCATATATTTT.

The chain links TRBV7-9 to TRBJ1-4, with D tentatively TRBD1 (6 bases). Germline lookup yields CDR1 SEHNR and CDR2 FQNEAQ (reference sequence). The V gene lost 1 base and the J gene lost 5 bases, with 11 bases spanning the gap. The CDR3 totals 15 residues. The CDR3 reads CASSLGGQLNEKLFF. The DNA for the CDR3 is TGTGCCAGCAGCTTAGGGGGGCAGCTAAATGAAAAACTGTTTTTT.

The V gene is TRBV9, the J gene TRBJ2-1; TRBD2 matches at 14 bases. Germline CDR1 SGDLS, CDR2 YYNGEE. This CDR3 is 19 amino acids long. V trimming: 2 bases; J trimming: 0 bases; junction bases outside the gene matches: 7. The CDR3 here is CASSVTLGTSGSSYNEQFF. CDR3 bases: TGTGCCAGCAGCGTTACACTCGGGACTAGCGGGAGCTCCTACAATGAGCAGTTCTTC.

The J gene is TRBJ1-2, the V gene TRBV7-9; TRBD1 agrees at 7 bases. CDR3 length: 14 residues. V trimming: 5 bases; J trimming: 8 bases; junction bases outside the gene matches: 11. The germline V gene encodes CDR1 SEHNR and CDR2 FQNEAQ (reference sequence). CDR3 bases: TGTGCCAGCAGCCTAAGCCGACAGGGAGAAGGCTACACCTTC. The encoded protein is CASSLSRQGEGYTF.

The chain combines TRBV29-1 with TRBJ1-2; D call uncertain. The CDR3 sequence is 11 residues long. V dropped 4 bases and J dropped 4 bases, with 7 bases sitting between them. Germline assignment: CDR1 SQVTM and CDR2 ANQGSEA. CDR3 region: CSVASSYGYTF. In nucleotides, the CDR3 is TGCAGCGTTGCCTCCTCCTATGGCTACACCTTC.

The V and J genes are TRBV19 and TRBJ2-7; 12 bases are a match to TRBD1. Germline values: CDR1 LNHDA, CDR2 SQIVND (reference sequence). The V gene end was trimmed by 3 bases and the J gene end by 2 bases; junction bases not matched to a gene: 14. The CDR3 is 19 amino acids. For the CDR3, the DNA is TGTGCCAGTAGTATCCCCCGGGACAGGGGGCCTATTCTAACCTACGAGCAGTACTTC. Translation: CASSIPRDRGPILTYEQYF. The full variable domain, with the rest looked up from reference TRBV19 and TRBJ2-7, is DGGITQSPKYLFRKEGQNVTLSCEQNLNHDAMYWYRQDPGQGLRLIYYSQIVNDFQKGDIAEGYSVSREKKESFPLTVTSAQKNPTAFYLCASSIPRDRGPILTYEQYFGPGTRLTVT.

This rearrangement joins TRBV7-9 to TRBJ1-1; D is perhaps TRBD1 (5 bases). Trimming cost V 4 bases and J 11 bases, with 17 bases left between them. The CDR3 sequence is 13 residues long. CDR1 is SEHNR and CDR2 is FQNEAQ in the germline V gene (reference sequence). The CDR3 spells CASSSRAERAAFF. The CDR3 nucleotides read TGTGCCAGCAGCTCCAGGGCTGAACGGGCGGCTTTCTTT.

The rearrangement links TRBV18 to TRBJ2-5; TRBD1 agrees at 9 bases. Germline loops: CDR1 KGHSH, CDR2 LQKENI. V trimming: 2 bases; J trimming: 4 bases; junction bases outside the gene matches: 11. The length of the CDR3 is 17 residues. CDR3 residues: CASSPYRSGQGLETQYF. The DNA for the CDR3 is TGTGCCAGCTCACCATATAGGTCGGGACAGGGTCTAGAGACCCAGTACTTC.

The chain joins TRBV4-3 to TRBJ1-2, with 12 bases aligning to TRBD1. V lost 0 bases to trimming and J lost 3 bases; unmatched junction nucleotides: 5. The CDR3 is made up of 17 amino acids. Germline V gives CDR1 LGHNA, CDR2 YSLEER. CDR3 nucleotides: TGCGCCAGCAGCCAAGATTGGGGACAGGGGGCCTACTATGGCTACACCTTC. It is translated as CASSQDWGQGAYYGYTF.

This chain connects TRBV11-2 to TRBJ1-3; D is possibly TRBD1 (6 bases). V lost 5 bases and J lost 4, with 18 bases in between. CDR1 and CDR2 (germline): SGHAT, FQNNGV. The CDR3 has 16 residues. This CDR3 is CASSTIQGPRGNTIYF. In DNA, the CDR3 is TGTGCCAGCAGCACCATACAGGGCCCCAGAGGAAACACCATATATTTT.

V gene TRBV9 combines with J gene TRBJ2-1, with D possibly matching TRBD2 (6 bases). The germline CDR1 and CDR2 sequences are SGDLS and YYNGEE. With 3 bases removed from V and 7 bases from J, the gap between germline ends came to 14 bases. The length of the CDR3 is 14 residues. The CDR3 nucleotides are TGTGCCAGCAGCGCCAGACTAGATCGAAATGAGCAGTTCTTC. This encodes CASSARLDRNEQFF.

This clone has more than one count but fewer than ten. This clone may be a read error of a much larger clone one base away. The CDR3 bases are TGTGCCAGCAGCTTAGCGATGGCCGGGGGGGGCACAGATACGCAGTATTTT. Residues: CASSLAMAGGGTDTQYF. The chain is built from TRBV7-9 and TRBJ2-3; 8 nucleotides line up with TRBD2. Germline CDR1 reads SEHNR; CDR2 reads FQNEAQ (reference sequence). V lost 0 bases to trimming and J lost 1 base; unmatched junction nucleotides: 6. The CDR3 spans 17 residues.

V gene TRBV3-1 (or the pseudogene TRBV3-2) combines with J gene TRBJ2-2; TRBD2 might be the D (5 bases). The CDR3 is 16 residues long. The V end was cut by 1 base, the J end by 0 bases, with 9 bases between. Germline CDR1 is LGHDT and CDR2 is YNNKEL (reference sequence). The CDR3 region is CASSQVLASNTGELFF. In nucleotides, the CDR3 is TGTGCCAGCAGCCAAGTATTAGCGTCGAACACCGGGGAGCTGTTTTTT.

The rearrangement joins TRBV3-1 (or the pseudogene TRBV3-2) to TRBJ2-5; possibly TRBD2 for D (5 bases). The V gene's germline CDR1 is LGHDT and CDR2 YNNKEL (reference sequence). CDR3 length: 18 residues. Trimming shortened V by 4 bases and J by 1 base, and 22 bases separated the two germline ends. The CDR3 DNA reads as TGTGCCAGCAGCCCCGAGGGCTGGCGGTCCCCGTCCCAAGAGACCCAGTACTTC. It codes for CASSPEGWRSPSQETQYF.

In its sample, this clone was seen once. V gene TRBV3-1 (or the pseudogene TRBV3-2) combines with J gene TRBJ1-5; the D gene is possibly TRBD1 (5 bases). V lost 4 bases and J lost 9, with 16 bases in between. The CDR3 totals 14 residues. Germline assignment: CDR1 LGHDT and CDR2 YNNKEL (reference sequence). In DNA, the CDR3 is TGTGCCAGCAGCCTAGGGGCGGGGCCGACGCCCCAGCATTTT. Amino acids: CASSLGAGPTPQHF.

This chain uses TRBV19 with TRBJ1-2, with TRBD1 identical over 8 bases. In germline, CDR1 is LNHDA, CDR2 SQIVND (reference sequence). V trimming: 5 bases; J trimming: 1 base; junction bases outside the gene matches: 12. The CDR3 loop spans 17 amino acids. The CDR3 is CASSPGQGARDNYGYTF. In nucleotides, the CDR3 is TGTGCCAGTAGTCCCGGCCAGGGGGCGCGGGATAACTATGGCTACACCTTC.

V usage is TRBV11-2 and J usage is TRBJ2-7; D gene unclear. CDR3 length: 15 amino acids. Germline CDR1 reads SGHAT; CDR2 reads FQNNGV. Trimming pared 2 bases from V and 1 base from J, leaving 12 bases between. CDR3 residues: CASSLLESLSYEQYF. CDR3 sequence (DNA): TGTGCCAGCAGCTTATTAGAGTCTCTGTCCTACGAGCAGTACTTC.

V is TRBV23-1 and J is TRBJ2-1; D perhaps matches TRBD2 (7 bases). TRBV23-1 is an ORF for which the function is uncertain. V was pared by 0 bases and J by 2 bases, with 14 bases between. This CDR3 contains 17 residues. The CDR3 loop is CASSQSSAGATYNEQFF. CDR3 bases: TGCGCCAGCAGTCAATCTTCCGCGGGGGCCACCTACAATGAGCAGTTCTTC.

The chain combines TRBV5-4 with TRBJ2-1, with D possibly matching TRBD1 (6 bases). The CDR3 length is 16 residues. The V end lost 0 bases, the J end lost 7 bases, and 17 bases lay between the germline ends. Germline V CDR1 and CDR2: SGHNT, YYREEE (reference sequence). The CDR3 DNA reads TGTGCCAGCAGCTTGGAACAGGGCGGGTTTGGTAATGAGCAGTTCTTC. Encoded protein: CASSLEQGGFGNEQFF.